Following are 6 T cell receptor beta chains from one sample sequenced in a study of T cell clonality in common variable immunodeficiency. General observations from the study: Common variable immunodeficiency TCR beta sequences reportedly had fewer deletions and N-nucleotide insertions.

Data came from immunoSEQ multiplex PCR; TCRdb stores just in-frame clones and leaves some out. Observed are 25,000 to 30,000 clones, no singletons, with the top ten taking 3% to 3.5%. The antigens these receptors bind are not known. Source material: peripheral blood mononuclear cells. These receptors were taken from a human donor with common variable immunodeficiency.

This clone was seen ten or more times. The read gets to within 3 residues of the CDR3 end, and the germline J gene fills in the rest. V gene TRBV30 combines with J gene TRBJ2-5; 8 bases map to TRBD1. J lost 2 bases, V lost 3 bases, and 5 bases had no gene match. Germline-derived CDR1 and CDR2 are GTSNPN and SVGIG (reference sequence). The CDR3 sequence is 14 residues long. CDR3 protein: CAWSRGQGQETQYF. CDR3 DNA (partial): TGTGCCTGGAGCAGAGGACAGGGACAAGAGACC.

On this clone itself: The read terminates 3 residues before the CDR3 end, so the remaining end is supplied by the germline J gene. The chain employs TRBV7-2 and TRBJ2-1; 7 nucleotides agree with TRBD1. In germline, CDR1 is SGHTA, CDR2 FQGNSA. This CDR3 contains 13 residues. Trimming at V came to 4 bases and at J to 4 bases, leaving 1 base not matched to a gene. The CDR3 DNA, read in part, is TGTGCCAGCAGCTCGACAGGGTACAATGAG. Translation gives CASSSTGYNE. The CDR3 in full is CASSSTGYNEQFF.

As concerns this clone: The missing CDR3 end, 3 residues past where the read stops, is filled in from the germline J gene. This chain joins TRBV2 and TRBJ2-7, with 7 bases identical to TRBD1. This CDR3 contains 15 residues. CDR1 and CDR2 from the germline V gene are SNHLY and FYNNEI. Trimming took 5 bases from V and 5 from J; bases not matched to a gene: 12. The CDR3 DNA, read in part, is TGTGCCAGCAGTCCAAAGACAGGGAGAAGTAACGAG. As protein: CASSPKTGRSNE. The whole CDR3 reads CASSPKTGRSNEQYF.

Details on this clone: With the read ending 3 residues before the CDR3 end, the germline J gene is used to fill in that end. The J gene is TRBJ2-2, the V gene TRBV2, with TRBD2 matching 15 bases. Germline V gene lookup returns CDR1 SNHLY and CDR2 FYNNEI. J gave up 5 bases and V 5 bases, and 6 bases lay outside the gene matches. The CDR3 is 17 amino acids. CDR3 DNA (partial): TGTGCCAGCAGTAAGGGACTAGCGGGGGGATCGACCGGGGAG. It yields the protein CASSKGLAGGSTGE. The complete CDR3 sequence is CASSKGLAGGSTGELFF.

Of note for this clone: The read ends 3 residues before the CDR3 terminus; that terminus is restored from the germline J gene. V and J are TRBV18 and TRBJ1-6; D is unresolved. The V gene lost 4 bases and the J gene lost 4 bases, with 5 bases spanning the gap. The CDR3 runs 13 residues. The germline V gene encodes CDR1 KGHSH and CDR2 LQKENI. The CDR3 loop reads CASSQGYNSPLHF. The sequenced CDR3 bases are TGTGCCAGCTCACAGGGTTATAATTCACCC.

In the case of this clone: The DNA ends 3 residues before the CDR3 does, and the rest of the CDR3 is filled in from the germline J gene. The chain is built from TRBV2 and TRBJ1-1, with D possibly being TRBD1 (6 bases). Trimming took off 2 bases at V and 4 bases at J, with 14 bases between the two ends. This CDR3 has 15 amino acids. Looked up from germline, CDR1 is SNHLY and CDR2 is FYNNEI. This CDR3 is CASSERSQGSTEAFF. CDR3 DNA, as far as it was read: TGTGCCAGCAGTGAACGATCCCAGGGGAGCACTGAA.